This T cell receptor (beta chain) emerged from a study of regulatory T cells in long-lasting Graves disease. Germline CDR1 and CDR2: MDHEN and SYDVKM. The CDR3 loop spans 18 amino acids. V dropped 5 bases and J dropped 4; count of bases not matched to a gene: 12. Both iRepertoire HTBI primers and Arm-PCR of CDR3 regions were used to build the TCR beta libraries. TCRdb ran MiXCR on the multiplex PCR reads and lists one entry per CDR3 protein. Of 200,000 to 250,000 distinct CDR3 sequences in the sample, around 20% were seen once. The time point: newly diagnosed GD, antithyroid drugs for less than 3 months. With RNA extracted from PBMCs as input, the TCR library was made. The patients were enrolled through endocrinology in Xi'an, China. This clonotype appeared a few times. The same sample was also studied in work on T cells in Graves' hyperthyroidism and ophthalmopathy. That work states: Those with hyperthyroidism were 18 to 65 years old, newly diagnosed, and ill for under 2 months. Most clonotypes that expanded in the thyroid above 0.001 also showed up in blood. In the analysis, a 13 V-J model separated ophthalmopathy from stable hyperthyroidism.

This TCR was sampled from a woman aged 30 to 39 with Graves disease. The gene calls are TRBV28 and TRBJ2-1; 12 bases are a match to TRBD2. The sample here was peripheral blood mononuclear cells (PBMCs), taken at new diagnosis, from a patient treated with antithyroid drugs. CDR3 sequence reads: CASSPMTSGRGGYNEQFF. The CDR3, as DNA: TGTGCCAGCAGTCCTATGACTAGCGGGAGAGGGGGTTACAATGAGCAGTTCTTC.